The text below deals with one TCR beta chain. The data were taken from a study of blood T cells in healthy people across ages. A sample-barcoded 5' primer and a J-beta primer mix were used in a second PCR of about 7 to 12 cycles. Each CDR3 protein gets one entry after TCRdb re-called the 5' RACE reads with MiXCR. The table includes about 970,000 distinct CDR3 sequences, 51% detected once. The CDR3 has 13 amino acids. The germline V gene encodes CDR1 KGHSH and CDR2 LQKENI. V was shortened by 3 bases and J by 11 bases, with 16 bases between the two germline ends. This sequence joins TRBV18 and TRBJ2-5, with no clear D. The source of this sequence is a woman aged 60 to 75 in good health. The sequencing input was blood. CDR3 protein: CASSPVQSKEQYF. The CDR3 bases are TGTGCCAGCTCACCGGTGCAGTCTAAGGAGCAGTACTTC.